Listed below are T cell receptor beta chains from one sample, sequenced in a study of shared clonotypes between healthy human individuals. The table came from immunoSEQ multiplex PCR; TCRdb's copy has only in-frame clones and leaves some out. The repertoire holds millions of clones, with approximately 94% as singletons. The sample was naive CD8+ T cells from PBMCs. Receptors were obtained from a man between 18 and 35 years old in good health. Some clones in this sample may be carry-over from other donors' samples. Both conserved end residues are part of each CDR3. A D gene is named only where the DNA matches it firmly. A row's size may be missing; if present it is once, few, many or a size class.

clone_size: .
cdr3_length: 13
v_call: TRBV4-1
j_call: TRBJ2-1
d_call: .
cdr3_nt: TGCGCCAGCAGCCAAGGGGTGGGACTTGAGCAGTTCTTC
cdr3_aa: CASSQGVGLEQFF

clone_size: once
cdr3_length: 15
v_call: TRBV28
j_call: TRBJ1-4
d_call: .
cdr3_nt: TGTGCCAGCAGTTTTATAGGGGCCCTATATGAAAAACTGTTTTTT
cdr3_aa: CASSFIGALYEKLFF

clone_size: .
cdr3_length: 16
v_call: TRBV28
j_call: TRBJ2-3
d_call: .
cdr3_nt: TGTGCCAGCAGTTCCACGTTTGTCAGCAAAGGGGATACGCAGTATTTT
cdr3_aa: CASSSTFVSKGDTQYF

clone_size: .
cdr3_length: 14
v_call: TRBV15
j_call: TRBJ1-1
d_call: .
cdr3_nt: TGTGCCACCAGCAGAGGGGGGGCTGACACTGAAGCTTTCTTT
cdr3_aa: CATSRGGADTEAFF

clone_size: .
cdr3_length: 14
v_call: TRBV5-1
j_call: TRBJ2-7
d_call: .
cdr3_nt: TGCGCCAGCAGCCCGCCGACGAGTGCCTACGAGCAGTACTTC
cdr3_aa: CASSPPTSAYEQYF

clone_size: .
cdr3_length: 14
v_call: TRBV11-3
j_call: TRBJ2-7
d_call: .
cdr3_nt: TGTGCCAGCAGCTTAACAGGGAGGAGTCGCGAGCAGTACTTC
cdr3_aa: CASSLTGRSREQYF

clone_size: once
cdr3_length: 12
v_call: TRBV11-2
j_call: TRBJ2-7
d_call: .
cdr3_nt: TGTGCCAGCAGCCCAACCCCGCCCGAGCAGTACTTC
cdr3_aa: CASSPTPPEQYF

clone_size: .
cdr3_length: 18
v_call: TRBV28
j_call: TRBJ2-1
d_call: TRBD2
cdr3_nt: TGTGCCAGCAGGCAGATACCGGGACTAGCGGGAGCCTACAATGAGCAGTTCTTC
cdr3_aa: CASRQIPGLAGAYNEQFF

clone_size: .
cdr3_length: 15
v_call: TRBV25-1
j_call: TRBJ2-2
d_call: .
cdr3_nt: TGTGCCAGCAGTGAATTAGGGAGTAACACCGGGGAGCTGTTTTTT
cdr3_aa: CASSELGSNTGELFF

clone_size: .
cdr3_length: 14
v_call: TRBV4-1
j_call: TRBJ2-7
d_call: TRBD2
cdr3_nt: TGCGCCAGCAGCCGGGGAGGGAACGTCCACGAGCAGTACTTC
cdr3_aa: CASSRGGNVHEQYF

clone_size: .
cdr3_length: 13
v_call: TRBV9
j_call: TRBJ1-2
d_call: TRBD1
cdr3_nt: TGTGCCAGCAGCGCCCGACAGGGGGATGGCTACACCTTC
cdr3_aa: CASSARQGDGYTF

clone_size: .
cdr3_length: 16
v_call: TRBV29-1
j_call: TRBJ2-3
d_call: TRBD2
cdr3_nt: TGCAGCGTTCCGATCGGGACTAGCGTCTACACAGATACGCAGTATTTT
cdr3_aa: CSVPIGTSVYTDTQYF

clone_size: .
cdr3_length: 13
v_call: TRBV6-1
j_call: TRBJ2-7
d_call: TRBD1
cdr3_nt: TGTGCCGGGGCCAGTGGCAGGGGGCACGAGCAGTACTTC
cdr3_aa: CAGASGRGHEQYF

clone_size: .
cdr3_length: 13
v_call: TRBV9
j_call: TRBJ2-7
d_call: .
cdr3_nt: TGTGCCAGCTCTCAGGGCGGGAAACACGAGCAGTACTTC
cdr3_aa: CASSQGGKHEQYF

clone_size: .
cdr3_length: 14
v_call: TRBV28
j_call: TRBJ1-5
d_call: .
cdr3_nt: TGTGCCAGCAGTATCAGGGCCAGCAATCAGCCCCAGCATTTT
cdr3_aa: CASSIRASNQPQHF

clone_size: .
cdr3_length: 13
v_call: TRBV19
j_call: TRBJ1-1
d_call: .
cdr3_nt: TGTGCCAGTAGTATACACCGAGTTGCTGAAGCTTTCTTT
cdr3_aa: CASSIHRVAEAFF

clone_size: .
cdr3_length: 15
v_call: TRBV27
j_call: TRBJ2-7
d_call: TRBD2
cdr3_nt: TGTGCCAGCAGTCCTCGGGACTACCTTTCCTACGAGCAGTACTTC
cdr3_aa: CASSPRDYLSYEQYF

clone_size: .
cdr3_length: 16
v_call: TRBV28
j_call: TRBJ2-7
d_call: TRBD2
cdr3_nt: TGTGCCAGCAGTCCCCACGTAGCGGGAAGGCTCTACGAGCAGTACTTC
cdr3_aa: CASSPHVAGRLYEQYF

clone_size: .
cdr3_length: 15
v_call: TRBV7-9
j_call: TRBJ2-3
d_call: .
cdr3_nt: TGTGCCAGCAGCCCGGAGGGAACTAGCACAGATACGCAGTATTTT
cdr3_aa: CASSPEGTSTDTQYF

clone_size: .
cdr3_length: 16
v_call: TRBV7-9
j_call: TRBJ2-2
d_call: .
cdr3_nt: TGTGCCAGCAGGAGCCGCATTCTAGAACATTCCGGGGAGCTGTTTTTT
cdr3_aa: CASRSRILEHSGELFF

clone_size: .
cdr3_length: 17
v_call: TRBV29-1
j_call: TRBJ2-7
d_call: TRBD2
cdr3_nt: TGCAGCGTCGAAGGGACAGTGACTAGCGGGGGCTCCTACGAGCAGTACTTC
cdr3_aa: CSVEGTVTSGGSYEQYF

clone_size: few
cdr3_length: 14
v_call: TRBV10-1
j_call: TRBJ2-4
d_call: .
cdr3_nt: TGCGCCAGCAGTGAGGGACCCAGGGGTGGGATTCAGTACTTC
cdr3_aa: CASSEGPRGGIQYF

clone_size: .
cdr3_length: 14
v_call: TRBV6-6
j_call: TRBJ2-4
d_call: .
cdr3_nt: TGTGCCAGCGTTCGTAGGTCAGGCAAAAACATTCAGTACTTC
cdr3_aa: CASVRRSGKNIQYF

clone_size: .
cdr3_length: 17
v_call: TRBV10-3
j_call: TRBJ2-5
d_call: TRBD2
cdr3_nt: TGTGCCATCAGTGAGTCTAACGGCCTAGCGGACCAAGAGACCCAGTACTTC
cdr3_aa: CAISESNGLADQETQYF

clone_size: .
cdr3_length: 18
v_call: TRBV4-1
j_call: TRBJ2-7
d_call: TRBD2
cdr3_nt: TGCGCCAGCAGCCAAGCCGGCCTAATAGCGGGAGGTACCTACGAGCAGTACTTC
cdr3_aa: CASSQAGLIAGGTYEQYF

clone_size: .
cdr3_length: 14
v_call: TRBV27
j_call: TRBJ2-5
d_call: .
cdr3_nt: TGTGCCAGCAGTTTCCGGGGGCCGGGAGAGACCCAGTACTTC
cdr3_aa: CASSFRGPGETQYF

clone_size: .
cdr3_length: 16
v_call: TRBV11-2
j_call: TRBJ2-7
d_call: TRBD2
cdr3_nt: TGTGCCAGCAGCTTAGATCCCACTAGCGTCACCTACGAGCAGTACTTC
cdr3_aa: CASSLDPTSVTYEQYF

clone_size: .
cdr3_length: 15
v_call: TRBV27
j_call: TRBJ2-5
d_call: TRBD1
cdr3_nt: TGTGCCAGCAGTGCCGGGACAGGGCGGGTGGAGACCCAGTACTTC
cdr3_aa: CASSAGTGRVETQYF

clone_size: .
cdr3_length: 11
v_call: TRBV20-1
j_call: TRBJ2-7
d_call: .
cdr3_nt: TGCAGTGCTAGGGGGCCCTACGAGCAGTACTTC
cdr3_aa: CSARGPYEQYF

clone_size: .
cdr3_length: 16
v_call: TRBV5-1
j_call: TRBJ2-7
d_call: TRBD2
cdr3_nt: TGCGCCAGCAGCCCCTACGCGACTAGCGGGACAAAAGAGCAGTACTTC
cdr3_aa: CASSPYATSGTKEQYF

clone_size: .
cdr3_length: 13
v_call: TRBV6-5
j_call: TRBJ1-2
d_call: .
cdr3_nt: TGTGCCAGCAGTTACTCCTTCCGTTATGGCTACACCTTC
cdr3_aa: CASSYSFRYGYTF

clone_size: .
cdr3_length: 14
v_call: TRBV4-1
j_call: TRBJ2-5
d_call: .
cdr3_nt: TGCGCCAGCAGCCAAGAGGCTAGCCCAGGGACCCAGTACTTC
cdr3_aa: CASSQEASPGTQYF

clone_size: .
cdr3_length: 14
v_call: TRBV7-9
j_call: TRBJ2-3
d_call: .
cdr3_nt: TGTGCCAGCAGCTTTAAACTAGGCGCAGATACGCAGTATTTT
cdr3_aa: CASSFKLGADTQYF

clone_size: .
cdr3_length: 13
v_call: TRBV11-2
j_call: TRBJ2-7
d_call: TRBD2
cdr3_nt: TGTGCCAGCAGCCTCGGGACTAGCTACGAGCAGTACTTC
cdr3_aa: CASSLGTSYEQYF

clone_size: .
cdr3_length: 13
v_call: TRBV28
j_call: TRBJ1-2
d_call: .
cdr3_nt: TGTGCCAGCGGAATCCTACCTACCTATGGCTACACCTTC
cdr3_aa: CASGILPTYGYTF

clone_size: .
cdr3_length: 14
v_call: TRBV11-1
j_call: TRBJ2-7
d_call: .
cdr3_nt: TGTGCCAGCCCGCGCTGCGGCAGCCCGGACGAGCAGTACTTC
cdr3_aa: CASPRCGSPDEQYF

clone_size: .
cdr3_length: 19
v_call: TRBV27
j_call: TRBJ2-1
d_call: TRBD2
cdr3_nt: TGTGCCAGCAGTTTACGGGCTAGCGGGAGGGCCGGGTTATCCAATGAGCAGTTCTTC
cdr3_aa: CASSLRASGRAGLSNEQFF

clone_size: .
cdr3_length: 15
v_call: TRBV9
j_call: TRBJ2-7
d_call: TRBD1
cdr3_nt: TGTGCCAGCAGCGTAGGACAGGGGCTCTCCTACGAGCAGTACTTC
cdr3_aa: CASSVGQGLSYEQYF

clone_size: once
cdr3_length: 14
v_call: TRBV6-5
j_call: TRBJ2-2
d_call: TRBD2
cdr3_nt: TGTGCCAGCAGGGGCGGGAGGGGTACCGGGGAGCTGTTTTTT
cdr3_aa: CASRGGRGTGELFF

clone_size: .
cdr3_length: 15
v_call: TRBV5-1
j_call: TRBJ2-7
d_call: TRBD1
cdr3_nt: TGCGCCAGCAGCCCGTGGGTCGGGACAGGGGCCGAGCAGTACTTC
cdr3_aa: CASSPWVGTGAEQYF

clone_size: .
cdr3_length: 14
v_call: TRBV7-9
j_call: TRBJ1-3
d_call: .
cdr3_nt: TGTGCCAGCAGCTCAGTGGGGAGTGGAAACACCATATATTTT
cdr3_aa: CASSSVGSGNTIYF

clone_size: .
cdr3_length: 12
v_call: TRBV21-1
j_call: TRBJ2-1
d_call: .
cdr3_nt: TGTGCCAGCAGCAAAGCGCAGAGTGAGCAGTTCTTC
cdr3_aa: CASSKAQSEQFF

clone_size: .
cdr3_length: 15
v_call: TRBV19
j_call: TRBJ2-3
d_call: .
cdr3_nt: TGTGCCAGTAGTAGTACTAGATATGTACCAGATACGCAGTATTTT
cdr3_aa: CASSSTRYVPDTQYF